This T cell receptor beta chain stems from a study of cytomegalovirus exposure and HLA in healthy donors. Primers included in the PCR were 60 Vbeta and 13 Jbeta primers. Profiled with immunoSEQ multiplex PCR; TCRdb holds only in-frame clones, not every one. The sample has roughly 120,000 clones, roughly 78% seen once. Looked up from germline, CDR1 is SQVTM and CDR2 is ANQGSEA. Trimming removed 2 bases from V and 8 bases from J; junction bases left unmatched: 15. CDR3 length: 17 residues. As concerns this clone: Its antigen is undetermined.

Study conclusions and caveats: In a later analysis, HLA-C alleles had the fewest associated TCRs, DRB1 alleles the most. Immune exposure data for these donors was limited to CMV serostatus.

This receptor was obtained from a woman aged 25 to 39 in good health and CMV-seronegative. The chain combines TRBV29-1 with TRBJ2-1; 10 bases line up with TRBD1. The sample consisted of PBMCs. CDR3 sequence: CSVETRNRDRGADEQFF. The CDR3, as DNA: TGCAGCGTTGAAACGCGCAACCGGGACAGGGGTGCGGATGAGCAGTTCTTC.